The T cell receptor (beta chain) under discussion was sequenced for a study of preoperative IRX-2 immunotherapy in early breast cancer. Regarding treatment: preoperative locoregional IRX-2 cytokine immunotherapy. This phase Ib study tested locoregional IRX-2 cytokine immunotherapy given before surgery. This clone was seen a single time. Repertoires were generated with immunoSEQ multiplex PCR, while TCRdb's copy carries only in-frame clones and drops some. The table lists around 30,000 clones, approximately 80% of them singletons. CDR1 is LNHNV and CDR2 is YYDKDF in the germline V gene (reference sequence). The ends were cut back, 4 bases at V and 5 bases at J, with 18 bases in the middle. The CDR3 totals 15 residues.

The V call is TRBV15, the J call TRBJ2-7; the D gene is possibly TRBD1 (6 bases). The sequence was obtained from a human donor with breast cancer. The material sequenced was lymph node tissue, taken before IRX-2 immunotherapy. The DNA for the CDR3 is TGTGCCACCAGCAAGGGGCAGGGGATAGGAAACGAGCAGTACTTC. Translation gives CATSKGQGIGNEQYF.